The 12 T cell receptor beta chains below all came from one sample that was sequenced in a study of blood T cell repertoires in COVID-19. Sequenced by immunoSEQ multiplex PCR; TCRdb stores in-frame clones only, minus some. The table has roughly 200,000 clones, roughly 84% seen once; the top ten hold 7.2%. Sequencing was carried out using PBMCs or T cells enriched from blood (not recorded which). These receptors were obtained from a man aged 25 to 40 in a cohort exposed to, infected with or recovered from COVID-19 (not recorded which).

The CDR3 sequence: CASSFSDMQPQHF. The CDR3 coding sequence is TGTGCCAGCAGTTTTAGCGACATGCAGCCCCAGCATTTT. V gene TRBV28 combines with J gene TRBJ1-5; D is uncertain. The length of the CDR3 is 13 residues. Germline V gene data show CDR1 as MDHEN and CDR2 as SYDVKM. Trimming removed 3 bases at V and 7 bases at J, with 10 bases between.

This chain connects TRBV7-6 to TRBJ2-1; 9 positions agree with TRBD2. The CDR3 has 16 amino acids. In germline, CDR1 is SGHVS, CDR2 FNYEAQ. V trimming: 5 bases; J trimming: 3 bases; junction bases outside the gene matches: 8. CDR3 protein: CASSRTSGQSYNEQFF. The CDR3 bases are TGTGCCAGCAGCCGAACTAGCGGGCAGAGCTACAATGAGCAGTTCTTC.

As regards this clone: Within the sample, other DNA sequences also encode this same CDR3. This sequence joins TRBV5-1 and TRBJ2-7; possible D gene TRBD1, 6 bases. Per the germline V gene, CDR1 is SGHRS and CDR2 is YFSETQ. Trimming left V 5 bases short and J 3 bases short, with 9 bases between. The CDR3 covers 12 residues. CDR3 residues: CASSQDSYEQYF. In DNA form, the CDR3 reads TGCGCCAGCAGTCAGGACAGCTACGAGCAGTACTTC.

This rearrangement joins TRBV5-1 to TRBJ2-1; D uncertain. The CDR3 is 14 residues long. V lost 1 base to trimming and J lost 3 bases, with 8 bases between them. Germline V gene lookup returns CDR1 SGHRS and CDR2 YFSETQ. The CDR3 DNA sequence: TGCGCCAGCAGCTTGCAACAACGCTACAATGAGCAGTTCTTC. Amino acid sequence: CASSLQQRYNEQFF.

V is TRBV7-2 and J is TRBJ2-5, with D perhaps matching TRBD1 (6 bases). The CDR3 loop spans 17 amino acids. Germline CDR1 SGHTA, CDR2 FQGNSA. Between the trimmed V and J ends, which lost 2 bases and 5 bases, there was a span of 21 bases. CDR3 DNA sequence: TGTGCCAGCAGCTTACGAACCAACAGGGTGGGCATTGAGACCCAGTACTTC. This gives the protein CASSLRTNRVGIETQYF.

V is TRBV4-1 and J is TRBJ2-1; 7 nucleotides line up with TRBD2. The CDR3 loop spans 16 amino acids. V shed 4 bases and J 5 bases; nucleotides not matched to a gene: 11. Germline V gives CDR1 MGHRA, CDR2 YSYEKL. The CDR3 protein is CASSPREAGLNNEQFF. The CDR3 DNA follows: TGCGCCAGCAGCCCTCGGGAAGCGGGACTGAACAATGAGCAGTTCTTC.

The chain has TRBV28 and TRBJ2-5; 9 nucleotides match TRBD1. CDR3 length equals 17 residues. CDR1 is MDHEN, CDR2 SYDVKM, per germline. The V gene end was trimmed by 7 bases and the J gene end by 0 bases; junction bases not matched to a gene: 12. The CDR3 loop is CASNSGGTGRYQETQYF. CDR3 nucleotide sequence: TGTGCCAGCAACTCCGGGGGGACAGGGAGATACCAAGAGACCCAGTACTTC. Full variable domain (missing parts from reference TRBV28 and TRBJ2-5): DVKVTQSSRYLVKRTGEKVFLECVQDMDHENMFWYRQDPGLGLRLIYFSYDVKMKEKGDIPEGYSVSREKKERFSLILESASTNQTSMYLCASNSGGTGRYQETQYFGPGTRLLVL.

A single count supports this clone. The chain employs TRBV5-5 and TRBJ2-1; D unresolved. The CDR3 sequence is 13 residues long. Between the trimmed V and J ends, which lost 0 bases and 10 bases, there was a span of 11 bases. CDR1 and CDR2 from the germline V gene are SGHKS and YYEKEE (reference sequence). The CDR3 spells CASSLVPGTEQFF. The CDR3 DNA sequence: TGTGCCAGCAGCTTGGTTCCAGGCACCGAGCAGTTCTTC. Full variable domain (outside the CDR3, taken from reference TRBV5-5 and TRBJ2-1): DAGVTQSPTHLIKTRGQQVTLRCSPISGHKSVSWYQQVLGQGPQFIFQYYEKEERGRGNFPDRFSARQFPNYSSELNVNALLLGDSALYLCASSLVPGTEQFFGPGTRLTVL.

This clone has just one count. The V and J genes are TRBV15 and TRBJ2-7, with a possible D match to TRBD1 (6 bases). Per germline, CDR1 LNHNV and CDR2 YYDKDF (reference sequence). The germline V and J ends were trimmed by 1 base and 0 bases, with 13 bases remaining between them. The CDR3 runs to 16 residues. CDR3 in amino acids: CATSRVHGGASYEQYF. In DNA form, the CDR3 reads TGTGCCACCAGCAGAGTGCATGGGGGCGCCTCCTACGAGCAGTACTTC.

The chain links TRBV10-3 to TRBJ2-2; D possibly corresponds to TRBD2 (5 bases). This CDR3 is built from 17 residues. V lost 0 bases and J 0 bases, leaving 11 bases between the germline ends. Germline CDR1 ENHRY, CDR2 SYGVKD. The CDR3 loop is CAISESIAYSNTGELFF. CDR3 in DNA: TGTGCCATCAGTGAGTCGATAGCGTATTCGAACACCGGGGAGCTGTTTTTT.

The chain employs TRBV5-1 and TRBJ2-7; the match to TRBD2 covers 11 bases. Germline V CDR1 and CDR2: SGHRS, YFSETQ. The CDR3 extends over 17 amino acids. The V and J ends lost 3 bases and 0 bases, in that order; junction bases with no gene match: 8. The chain's CDR3 is CASSWGLAEPSSYEQYF. The CDR3 coding sequence is TGCGCCAGCAGCTGGGGACTAGCGGAGCCGAGCTCCTACGAGCAGTACTTC.

The chain is built from TRBV28 and TRBJ1-3; TRBD1 agrees at 7 bases. Germline V gene lookup returns CDR1 MDHEN and CDR2 SYDVKM. The CDR3 covers 17 residues. V was pared by 4 bases and J by 3 bases, with 12 bases of the junction left unmatched. The CDR3, as DNA: TGTGCCAGCAGTTCGACTCTCCGTACAGGGGATGGAAACACCATATATTTT. It yields the protein CASSSTLRTGDGNTIYF.